Following are 11 T cell receptor beta chains from one sample sequenced in a study of T cells in Graves' hyperthyroidism and ophthalmopathy. The investigators amplified TCR beta CDR3 regions from RNA transcripts. Initially, a first-round RT-PCR of the TCR CDR3 employed the HTBI primer set. TCRdb reprocessed the multiplex PCR reads via MiXCR and lists one record per CDR3 protein. The table lists some 620,000 distinct CDR3 sequences, around 15% of them singletons. Sequencing input: blood. Receptor source: a woman aged 25 to 39 with Graves' hyperthyroidism.

This clonotype occurred many times. The V gene is TRBV7-2, the J gene TRBJ2-7; TRBD1 matches at 8 bases. V lost 1 base to trimming and J lost 6 bases; unmatched junction nucleotides: 5. The CDR3 has 14 residues. Germline V gene data show CDR1 as SGHTA and CDR2 as FQGNSA. Here the CDR3 reads CASSLVTGGGEQYF. The CDR3 DNA follows: TGTGCCAGCAGCTTAGTTACAGGGGGTGGCGAGCAGTACTTC.

This clonotype was recorded a few times. CDR3 region: CASSLGHNTGELFF. The CDR3 DNA follows: TGCGCCAGCAGTCTCGGGCACAACACCGGGGAGCTGTTTTTT. J is TRBJ2-2 and V is TRBV5-1; D gene unclear. Per germline, CDR1 SGHRS and CDR2 YFSETQ. Trimming removed 5 bases at V and 2 bases at J, with 10 bases between. The CDR3 consists of 14 residues.

This rearrangement joins TRBV5-8 to TRBJ2-2; tentative D call: TRBD2 (6 bases). The CDR3 runs to 15 residues. The ends were cut back, 6 bases at V and 5 bases at J, with 17 bases in the middle. Germline assignment: CDR1 SGHTS and CDR2 YDEGEE. The CDR3 here is CASTQWGGGTGELFF. CDR3 DNA sequence: TGTGCCAGCACCCAATGGGGTGGGGGGACCGGGGAGCTGTTTTTT.

This clonotype was observed a single time. The rearrangement joins TRBV6-2 or TRBV6-3 to TRBJ2-1, with D hard to call. CDR3 length: 14 residues. The germline CDR1 and CDR2 sequences are MNHEY and SVGEGT. The V end was cut by 2 bases, the J end by 2 bases, with 7 bases between. The CDR3 is CASSYRITYNEQFF. The CDR3 DNA follows: TGTGCCAGCAGTTACCGTATCACCTACAATGAGCAGTTCTTC.

The chain links TRBV27 to TRBJ1-5; D unclear. This CDR3 spans 13 amino acids. V dropped 2 bases and J dropped 9 bases, with 11 bases sitting between them. Germline V lookup: CDR1 MNHEY, CDR2 SMNVEV (reference sequence). CDR3 DNA sequence: TGTGCCAGCAGTTTAACTGGCGTAGGGCCCCAGCATTTT. This encodes CASSLTGVGPQHF.

This clonotype has ten or more counts. CDR3 in DNA: TGTGCCAGCAGCTTAAGGGACATTTACTACGAGCAGTACTTC. The encoded protein is CASSLRDIYYEQYF. The J gene is TRBJ2-7, the V gene TRBV11-3; D possibly corresponds to TRBD1 (6 bases). This CDR3 has 14 amino acids. Germline V gene sequence: CDR1 SGHNT, CDR2 YENEEA. Trimming took 2 bases from V and 3 from J, leaving 11 bases between them.

There are many counts of this clonotype. The chain recombines TRBV7-9 with TRBJ2-7; 11 bases fit TRBD2. The CDR3 consists of 14 residues. Trimming took 8 bases from V and 3 from J; bases not matched to a gene: 6. Germline CDR1 and CDR2: SEHNR and FQNEAQ (reference sequence). CDR3 protein: CASSYSGRDYEQYF. CDR3 nucleotide sequence: TGTGCCAGCTCGTATAGCGGGAGGGACTACGAGCAGTACTTC.

This clonotype occurred many times. This chain uses TRBV7-2 with TRBJ2-3, with TRBD2 matching over 10 bases. The ends lost 10 bases at V and 0 bases at J; junction bases unmatched: 1. The CDR3 is made up of 13 amino acids. The germline CDR1 and CDR2 sequences are SGHTA and FQGNSA. The DNA of the CDR3 is TGTGCCACACTAGCGGGAAGCACAGATACGCAGTATTTT. Amino acid sequence: CATLAGSTDTQYF.

The chain carries TRBV11-3 and TRBJ2-3, with D possibly called TRBD1 or TRBD2 (5 bases each). V dropped 0 bases and J dropped 2 bases, with 9 bases sitting between them. Looked up from germline, CDR1 is SGHNT and CDR2 is YENEEA. CDR3 length: 15 residues. The CDR3 is CASSLDGTNTDTQYF. In DNA form, the CDR3 reads TGTGCCAGCAGCTTAGATGGGACCAACACAGATACGCAGTATTTT.

This clonotype was found many times. This chain links TRBV2 with TRBJ1-4, with 9 positions matching TRBD1. CDR3 length: 14 residues. Germline V gene sequence: CDR1 SNHLY, CDR2 FYNNEI. J gave up 8 bases and V 7 bases, and 8 bases lay outside the gene matches. Here the CDR3 DNA reads TGTGCCAGCAACCGGGACAGGGATGAAGAAAAACTGTTTTTT. Protein product: CASNRDRDEEKLFF.

As to this clonotype: This may be a read error: a much more frequent sequence differs by one nucleotide. This chain uses TRBV11-2 with TRBJ1-1; D gene ambiguous. This CDR3 is built from 13 residues. From germline, CDR1 is SGHAT and CDR2 FQNNGV. This chain's CDR3 is CASSLLMNTEGFF. As DNA, the CDR3 is TGTGCCAGCAGTCTGCTTATGAACACTGAAGGTTTCTTT.